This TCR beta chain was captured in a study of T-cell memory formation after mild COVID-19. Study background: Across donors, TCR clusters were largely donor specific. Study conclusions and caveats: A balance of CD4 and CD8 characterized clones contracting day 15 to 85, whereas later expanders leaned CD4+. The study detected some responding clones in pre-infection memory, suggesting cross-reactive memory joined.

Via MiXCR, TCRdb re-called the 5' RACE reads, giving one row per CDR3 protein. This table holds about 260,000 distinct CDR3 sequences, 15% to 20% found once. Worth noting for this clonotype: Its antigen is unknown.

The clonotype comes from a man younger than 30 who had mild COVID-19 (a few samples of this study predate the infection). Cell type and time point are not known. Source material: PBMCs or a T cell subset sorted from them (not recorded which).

The CDR3 here is CASSRDRDRKNIQYF. In nucleotides, the CDR3 is TGTGCCAGCAGTCGCGACCGGGACAGGAAAAACATTCAGTACTTC. The rearrangement links TRBV6-5 to TRBJ2-4; 8 bases fit TRBD1. The V segment lost 5 bases and the J segment 4 bases; nucleotides outside the gene matches: 7. The CDR3 runs 15 residues. Germline CDR1 and CDR2: MNHEY and SVGAGI.